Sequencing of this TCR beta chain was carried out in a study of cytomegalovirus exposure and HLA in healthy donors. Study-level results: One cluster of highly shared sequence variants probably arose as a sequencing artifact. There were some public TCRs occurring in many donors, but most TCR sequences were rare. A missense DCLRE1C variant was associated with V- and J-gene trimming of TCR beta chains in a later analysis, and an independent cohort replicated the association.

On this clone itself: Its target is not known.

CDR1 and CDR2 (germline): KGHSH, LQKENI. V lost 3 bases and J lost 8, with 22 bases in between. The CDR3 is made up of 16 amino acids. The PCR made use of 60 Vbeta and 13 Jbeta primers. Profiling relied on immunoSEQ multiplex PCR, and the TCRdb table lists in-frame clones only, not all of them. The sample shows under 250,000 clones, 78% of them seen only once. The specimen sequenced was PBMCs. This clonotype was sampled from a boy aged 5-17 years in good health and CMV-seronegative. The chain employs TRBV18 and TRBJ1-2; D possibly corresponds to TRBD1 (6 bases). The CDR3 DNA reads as TGTGCCAGCTCACCTACAACTGCAGGGGAGCCTTTAGGCTACACCTTC. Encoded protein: CASSPTTAGEPLGYTF.